This T cell receptor (beta chain) was recorded in a study of beta chain features in type 1 diabetes (dated by TCRdb to 2017 to 2018). Background on the whole study: No differences in mean age, gender distribution, total cell number or subset yield were found between patients and healthy donors. Across all samples, about 110 million sorted cells were examined, and cell number per subset correlated strongly with RNA yield. The study compared TCRB repertoires of sorted circulating CD4+ T cell subsets between recently diagnosed type 1 diabetes patients and matched healthy donors. Naive and central memory subsets were obtained from all 30 or so donors, but regulatory and stem cell-like memory subsets were isolated from only 8 patients and roughly eight healthy donors.

The CDR3, cysteine through phenylalanine, is 9 amino acids long. CDR3 DNA only is kept here, 27 bases in frame from base 1. Via the germline V gene (reference sequence), CDR1 is SGHNT and CDR2 YYREEE. Points the paper makes about the study in general: In all four CD4+ subsets, TCRB CDR3 length was moderately but significantly shorter in type 1 diabetes patients. Naive, central memory and regulatory TCRB repertoires appeared to be more similar among patients than among healthy donors. Only small numbers of individuals were included in the HLA sub-analyses, which left unresolved whether HLA type had any influence on TCRB rearrangement. Shorter templates might be favored by PCR, yet because patient and control samples were amplified and corrected together, any such skew would affect both groups equally. Sequencing cDNA rather than genomic DNA could over-represent highly expressing activated cells, although activation and CD3 levels did not differ between groups. At VDJ recombination sites, type 1 diabetes patients had fewer insertions and more deleted nucleotides, which implies abnormalities in thymic rearrangement.

Comments on this clone: Its antigen remains unidentified. Base-call qualities are not available, and no considerably larger clone is one nucleotide away.

A single peripheral blood draw of about 116 mL on average was collected from each donor into heparinised tubes. Naive, central memory, regulatory and stem cell-like memory CD4+ T cells were sorted on a BD FACSAria II using a panel including CD45RO, CCR7, CD25, CD127, CD95 and CD27. Every sorted population had a purity above 95%. PBMCs were isolated immediately by Lymphoprep density gradient centrifugation and stained directly without culture. Samples were stained and sorted in pairs, with one healthy donor and one patient per experiment, so that batch effects were minimized. The entire isolated RNA was reverse transcribed using the High Capacity cDNA Reverse Transcription Kit, and thus expressed TCRB transcripts were sequenced. Deep immunoSEQ sequencing was performed on naive, central memory and regulatory T cell samples, with an average of roughly 3.6 million total reads per sample. Sorted cells were lysed in RLT buffer and RNA was extracted with DNase-treated RNeasy Micro or Mini kits, depending on cell number. To prevent cross-contamination, every cell subset was processed on its own, while patient and healthy donor samples were processed together. The immunoSEQ multiplex PCR was used to amplify TCRB sequences from cDNA, yielding 87-bp fragments that span the CDR3 region. Amplicons were sequenced on the Illumina HiSeq platform. In the source study's methods: PCR bias was corrected computationally using synthetic template baselines, and reads within Hamming distance 2 were collapsed, with unmergeable singletons discarded. Reads were aligned against IMGT to assign V, D and J genes, CDR3 length and insertions or deletions at six rearrangement sites. Within each subset, clonotype counts were normalized to the number of sorted cells before true diversity and Gini coefficients were calculated with the tcR R package. The overlap coefficient, calculated on TCRB nucleotide sequences, was used to quantify repertoire sharing. Out-of-frame TCRB sequences from naive cells were analyzed to stand in for the pre-selection repertoire. Drawn from immuneACCESS, this table holds only the in-frame rearrangements with V and J called that TCRdb kept. Clones are partly lost; checked studies trace under half to an unresolved V gene and leave the rest unexplained. D and trimming were read from the DNA, whereas the V and J calls and clone size are those reported in that table. The sample table holds almost 250,000 clones, of which approximately 14% were seen once. Jointly, the top ten make up more than 0.025% of the sample.

This TCR was sampled from a woman in her thirties or forties in good health. The chain couples TRBV5-4 to TRBJ1-1; possibly the D gene is TRBD1, per 6 matching bases. Material: naive CD4+ T cells from blood. The cell subset or site label, read with the paper, signifies: true naive CD4+ T cells. The CDR3 protein sequence reads: CIGGTEAFF. The DNA reads TGTATAGGGGGCACTGAAGCTTTCTTT.